One sample yielded the 11 T cell receptor beta chains listed below, sequenced in a study of blood T cell repertoires in COVID-19. Libraries were prepared by immunoSEQ multiplex PCR; TCRdb keeps only in-frame clonotypes and omits some of them. The sample includes 250,000 or so clones, roughly 84% of them seen just once. The source material was peripheral blood. Receptor source: a woman in her thirties or forties who had recovered from COVID-19.

The CDR3 sequence: CASSEQGAINEQYF. For the CDR3, the DNA is TGTGCCAGCAGTGAACAGGGGGCGATCAACGAGCAGTACTTC. This chain connects TRBV6-1 to TRBJ2-7, with TRBD1 matching 8 bases. With V trimmed by 2 bases and J by 5 bases, 5 bases remained unmatched. This CDR3 has 14 amino acids. Per germline, CDR1 MNHNS and CDR2 SASEGT.

The chain couples TRBV30 to TRBJ2-1, with D perhaps matching TRBD2 (6 bases). Per germline, CDR1 GTSNPN and CDR2 SVGIG (reference sequence). Trimming stripped 4 bases from V and 11 bases from J, with 15 bases between. The CDR3 spans 12 residues. As DNA, the CDR3 is TGTGCCTGGATGGGGGGTACGTCGCAGCAGTTCTTC. Amino acids: CAWMGGTSQQFF.

The chain links TRBV2 to TRBJ1-6; no reliable D call. Germline V gene data show CDR1 as SNHLY and CDR2 as FYNNEI. The CDR3 loop spans 13 amino acids. V gave up 8 bases and J gave up 6 bases, with 11 bases separating them. The CDR3 bases are TGTGCCAGCGAGCCGGGAGGTAATTCACCCCTCCACTTT. This gives the protein CASEPGGNSPLHF.

This CDR3 is CASTPLSLGHGYTF. The CDR3, as DNA: TGTGCCAGCACCCCTCTGTCTCTAGGCCATGGCTACACCTTC. This chain links TRBV7-2 with TRBJ1-2; D remains unclear. The V and J ends lost 7 bases and 6 bases respectively, with 18 bases between them. CDR1 is SGHTA, CDR2 FQGNSA, per germline. The CDR3 covers 14 residues. Based on the CDR3 plus reference TRBV7-2 and TRBJ1-2, the full variable domain is GAGVSQSPSNKVTEKGKDVELRCDPISGHTALYWYRQSLGQGLEFLIYFQGNSAPDKSGLPSDRFSAERTGGSVSTLTIQRTQQEDSAVYLCASTPLSLGHGYTFGSGTRLTVV.

This clone was counted many times. This chain uses TRBV6-5 with TRBJ1-2; 7 bases align to TRBD1. There are 14 residues in the CDR3. The germline V gene has CDR1 MNHEY and CDR2 SVGAGI. V was pared by 7 bases and J by 2 bases, with 7 bases of the junction left unmatched. The CDR3 loop reads CASNPPGQNYGYTF. In DNA, the CDR3 is TGTGCCAGCAACCCTCCGGGACAGAACTATGGCTACACCTTC.

For this clone: Other DNA sequences from this sample encode an identical CDR3 as well. The V call is TRBV2, the J call TRBJ1-5; D unresolved. Trimming removed 4 bases at V and 4 bases at J, with 8 bases between. This CDR3 is built from 13 residues. From germline, CDR1 is SNHLY and CDR2 FYNNEI. The DNA of the CDR3 is TGTGCCAGCAGTGGGACTGGAAATCAGCCCCAGCATTTT. It translates to CASSGTGNQPQHF.

This rearrangement joins TRBV6-4 to TRBJ2-3; 7 nucleotides agree with TRBD2. The trim removed 6 bases at V and 4 bases at J, leaving 13 bases unmatched. The germline gives CDR1 MRHNA, CDR2 SNTAGT. This CDR3 has 16 amino acids. The CDR3 is CASRVKSGAPPDTQYF. The CDR3 DNA reads as TGTGCCAGCAGGGTGAAGAGCGGGGCCCCCCCAGATACGCAGTATTTT.

The chain is built from TRBV27 and TRBJ2-5; TRBD2 aligns across 12 bases. Germline-derived CDR1 and CDR2 are MNHEY and SMNVEV (reference sequence). V lost 6 bases to trimming and J lost 4 bases; unmatched junction nucleotides: 9. This CDR3 has 16 residues. The CDR3 loop reads CASSHLAGGLTETQYF. In DNA form, the CDR3 reads TGTGCCAGCAGCCATCTAGCGGGGGGGCTTACAGAGACCCAGTACTTC.

This clone came up a few times. V gene TRBV19 combines with J gene TRBJ2-3, with D tentatively TRBD2 (6 bases). The V and J ends lost 4 bases and 7 bases respectively, with 18 bases between them. This CDR3 region has 15 residues. Germline V lookup: CDR1 LNHDA, CDR2 SQIVND (reference sequence). DNA of the CDR3: TGTGCCAGTAGTAACCGGGACTCCAGCTCGTATACGCAGTATTTT. Translated, it gives CASSNRDSSSYTQYF.

The chain uses TRBV5-1 and TRBJ1-4; D ambiguous. This CDR3 has 14 residues. V was shortened by 2 bases and J by 7 bases, with 12 bases between the two germline ends. The germline gives CDR1 SGHRS, CDR2 YFSETQ. DNA for the CDR3: TGCGCCAGCAGCTTTGGACCCGGAGGTGAAAAACTGTTTTTT. Its translation: CASSFGPGGEKLFF.

The chain recombines TRBV29-1 with TRBJ2-2; D unclear. Germline values: CDR1 SQVTM, CDR2 ANQGSEA. The CDR3 runs to 12 residues. V was clipped by 7 bases and J by 0 bases, with 6 bases between them. This CDR3 reads CSALANTGELFF. The CDR3 nucleotides are TGCAGCGCCCTCGCGAACACCGGGGAGCTGTTTTTT.